Below, 19 T cell receptor beta chains from the same sample are listed, as sequenced in a study of blood T cell repertoires in COVID-19. Produced via immunoSEQ multiplex PCR; TCRdb's table is partial and in-frame only. The data hold about 130,000 clones, with approximately 89% observed a single time. Material: peripheral blood. The origin of the receptors is a woman in her fifties or sixties with acute or convalescent COVID-19.

V is TRBV28 and J is TRBJ1-2; maybe TRBD1 (5 bases). V was clipped by 5 bases and J by 4 bases, with 14 bases between them. Germline values: CDR1 MDHEN, CDR2 SYDVKM. The CDR3 runs 14 residues. Written as DNA, the CDR3 is TGTGCCAGCAGTATCCAGACAGCAACCTATGGCTACACCTTC. Its protein is CASSIQTATYGYTF.

V and J are TRBV6-5 and TRBJ1-1; D is unresolved. The CDR3 is 14 amino acids. V dropped 6 bases and J dropped 0 bases, with 11 bases sitting between them. The germline gives CDR1 MNHEY, CDR2 SVGAGI. The DNA of the CDR3 is TGTGCCAGCAGCCGGAAGAGGTTGAACACTGAAGCTTTCTTT. Translation gives CASSRKRLNTEAFF.

The V gene is TRBV19, the J gene TRBJ2-1; 7 bases map to TRBD2. Germline V gene lookup returns CDR1 LNHDA and CDR2 SQIVND (reference sequence). CDR3 length: 14 amino acids. J was trimmed by 5 bases and V by 4 bases; bases with no gene match: 5. CDR3 amino acids: CASSSGSANNEQFF. The CDR3 DNA sequence: TGTGCCAGTAGTAGCGGGAGCGCAAACAATGAGCAGTTCTTC.

V gene TRBV19 combines with J gene TRBJ1-3, with D perhaps matching TRBD1 (6 bases). The CDR3 is made up of 15 amino acids. CDR1 LNHDA and CDR2 SQIVND come from the germline V gene (reference sequence). V lost 6 bases and J 5 bases, leaving 17 bases between the germline ends. The CDR3 nucleotides are TGTGCCAGTAGCTCTTCAGGGGCAGGGAGAAACACCATATATTTT. Encoded protein: CASSSSGAGRNTIYF. The full variable domain, with the rest looked up from reference TRBV19 and TRBJ1-3, is DGGITQSPKYLFRKEGQNVTLSCEQNLNHDAMYWYRQDPGQGLRLIYYSQIVNDFQKGDIAEGYSVSREKKESFPLTVTSAQKNPTAFYLCASSSSGAGRNTIYFGEGSWLTVV.

This chain joins TRBV11-2 and TRBJ2-7; 8 bases map to TRBD2. After removal of 1 base from V and 1 base from J, the junction contained 3 bases not matched to a gene. The CDR3 totals 15 residues. Germline V gene sequence: CDR1 SGHAT, CDR2 FQNNGV. This CDR3 is CASSLAGGPSYEQYF. Here the CDR3 DNA reads TGTGCCAGCAGCTTAGCGGGAGGGCCTTCCTACGAGCAGTACTTC.

The V call is TRBV7-9, the J call TRBJ1-4; 7 nucleotides agree with TRBD1. The ends lost 5 bases at V and 3 bases at J; junction bases unmatched: 9. The CDR3 consists of 16 residues. Germline V gene lookup returns CDR1 SEHNR and CDR2 FQNEAQ (reference sequence). CDR3 nucleotides: TGTGCCAGCAGCCTCGAAGGGGGCCTATCTAATGAAAAACTGTTTTTT. Translated: CASSLEGGLSNEKLFF.

This clone showed up just a few times. The chain employs TRBV13 and TRBJ1-1, with 8 positions matching TRBD1. The CDR3 is made up of 15 amino acids. Germline CDR1 is PRHDT and CDR2 is FYEKMQ (reference sequence). V was clipped by 0 bases and J by 6 bases; unmatched bases: 6. In nucleotides, the CDR3 is TGTGCCAGCAGCTTAGGAGGGACAGGAACGCCTGAAGCTTTCTTT. Translation gives CASSLGGTGTPEAFF.

Only a few counts were recorded for this clone. The V call is TRBV3-1 (or the pseudogene TRBV3-2), the J call TRBJ2-3; 11 bases agree with TRBD2. Germline V gives CDR1 LGHDT, CDR2 YNNKEL (reference sequence). CDR3 length equals 16 residues. After removal of 3 bases from V and 5 bases from J, the junction contained 7 bases not matched to a gene. CDR3: CASSQGTSGRLDTQYF. For the CDR3, the DNA is TGTGCCAGCAGCCAGGGTACTAGCGGGAGATTAGATACGCAGTATTTT.

The V gene is TRBV28, the J gene TRBJ1-4, with no clear D. The CDR3 sequence is 14 residues long. Between the trimmed V and J ends, which lost 8 bases and 8 bases, there was a span of 18 bases. The germline V gene has CDR1 MDHEN and CDR2 SYDVKM. The CDR3 region is CASLSPPPGEKLFF. Written as DNA, the CDR3 is TGTGCCAGCCTGAGCCCCCCACCGGGGGAAAAACTGTTTTTT.

This chain uses TRBV7-2 with TRBJ1-4, with D perhaps TRBD1 (5 bases). Germline loops: CDR1 SGHTA, CDR2 FQGNSA. The CDR3 has 13 amino acids. With 5 bases removed from V and 16 bases from J, the gap between germline ends came to 20 bases. The CDR3 region is CASSLGLDTTPFF. CDR3 nucleotide sequence: TGTGCCAGCAGCCTAGGCCTGGACACGACGCCGTTTTTT. The variable domain in full, completed from reference TRBV7-2 and TRBJ1-4, reads GAGVSQSPSNKVTEKGKDVELRCDPISGHTALYWYRQSLGQGLEFLIYFQGNSAPDKSGLPSDRFSAERTGGSVSTLTIQRTQQEDSAVYLCASSLGLDTTPFFGSGTQLSVL.

This chain links TRBV29-1 with TRBJ2-2, with a possible D match to TRBD2 (5 bases). Per the germline V gene, CDR1 is SQVTM and CDR2 is ANQGSEA. V was shortened by 5 bases and J by 3 bases, with 10 bases between the two germline ends. The CDR3 is 13 amino acids. The chain's CDR3 is CSVRGWDTGELFF. As DNA, the CDR3 is TGCAGCGTTCGGGGTTGGGACACCGGGGAGCTGTTTTTT.

This chain joins TRBV27 and TRBJ1-2, with TRBD1 identical over 7 bases. Per germline, CDR1 MNHEY and CDR2 SMNVEV (reference sequence). The length of the CDR3 is 15 residues. J was trimmed by 5 bases and V by 3 bases; bases with no gene match: 9. The CDR3 sequence is CASSFGDRVGYGYTF. Written as DNA, the CDR3 is TGTGCCAGCAGTTTTGGCGACAGGGTGGGGTATGGCTACACCTTC.

This chain joins TRBV5-1 and TRBJ1-6; TRBD1 aligns across 8 bases. J lost 9 bases, V lost 7 bases, and 9 bases had no gene match. Germline V gene lookup returns CDR1 SGHRS and CDR2 YFSETQ. This CDR3 is built from 14 residues. The CDR3: CASSIGQGGSPLHF. The CDR3 coding sequence is TGCGCCAGCTCGATTGGACAGGGAGGTTCACCCCTCCACTTT.

The V call is TRBV7-9, the J call TRBJ1-1; D not certain. The CDR3 consists of 15 residues. The V gene's germline CDR1 is SEHNR and CDR2 FQNEAQ (reference sequence). V lost 5 bases to trimming and J lost 5 bases, with 18 bases between them. The CDR3 DNA is TGTGCCAGCAGCAGAGAGGAGGCGCTGAGAACTGAAGCTTTCTTT. Its protein product is CASSREEALRTEAFF.

The chain employs TRBV10-3 and TRBJ1-1; 10 bases agree with TRBD1. CDR3 length: 16 amino acids. The germline gives CDR1 ENHRY, CDR2 SYGVKD. The trim removed 5 bases at V and 3 bases at J, leaving 9 bases unmatched. CDR3 amino acids: CAISPGTGVGDTEAFF. The CDR3, as DNA: TGTGCCATCAGTCCCGGGACAGGGGTTGGGGACACTGAAGCTTTCTTT.

V is TRBV28 and J is TRBJ1-6; D not certain. The CDR3 consists of 14 residues. CDR1 is MDHEN and CDR2 is SYDVKM in the germline V gene. V dropped 6 bases and J dropped 10 bases, with 16 bases sitting between them. CDR3 nucleotides: TGTGCCAGCAGCCTTGGGGAGGGTAGATCACCCCTCCACTTT. Translation gives CASSLGEGRSPLHF.

This rearrangement joins TRBV7-3 to TRBJ1-6, with a tentative D call TRBD1 (5 bases). The CDR3 runs 13 residues. Between the trimmed V and J ends, which lost 5 bases and 7 bases, there was a span of 9 bases. The germline V gene has CDR1 SGHTA and CDR2 FQGTGA. The CDR3 sequence: CASSAGLNSPLHF. The CDR3 coding sequence is TGTGCCAGCAGCGCGGGGCTAAATTCACCCCTCCACTTT.

The chain combines TRBV18 with TRBJ2-1; possibly TRBD2 for D (5 bases). The germline gives CDR1 KGHSH, CDR2 LQKENI. V was trimmed by 1 base and J by 7 bases, leaving 17 bases between them. CDR3 size: 16 residues. The CDR3: CASSPRASLALNEQFF. CDR3 sequence (DNA): TGTGCCAGCTCACCACGGGCTAGCTTAGCCTTAAATGAGCAGTTCTTC.

The J gene is TRBJ1-1, the V gene TRBV5-1; D is possibly TRBD1 (6 bases). The CDR3 totals 15 residues. The V end was cut by 4 bases, the J end by 4 bases, with 17 bases between. The germline gives CDR1 SGHRS, CDR2 YFSETQ. CDR3 in amino acids: CASSPNRVLGTEAFF. In DNA, the CDR3 is TGCGCCAGCAGCCCAAACAGGGTGCTTGGCACTGAAGCTTTCTTT.